This record covers a single T cell receptor beta chain. This clonotype has ten or more counts. Its antigen remains undetermined. The record has no base qualities; no much larger clone is one base away. This entry is derived from a study of CD8+CD57+ T cells in acquired aplastic anemia (dated 2018 in TCRdb). For the study in its entirety: Extracted DNA from sorted CD4+ and CD8+ cells averaged 3.2 ug, ranging from about 0.19 to 30 ug. A CD8+CD57+ expansion meant a frequency higher than the mean frequency seen in healthy subjects.

Flow cytometry had shown CD8+CD57+ cell expansion in the patients selected for sequencing. Severe acquired aplastic anemia was diagnosed in all patients according to International Study of Aplastic Anemia and Agranulocytosis and Camitta criteria. Patients had received no therapy at the time of blood sampling. TCR repertoires of sorted CD4+ and CD8+ blood T cells from severe aplastic anemia patients and healthy subjects were deep-sequenced in the study. Patients were enrolled in the USA under clinicaltrials.gov protocols 00001620, 01623167, 00001397, 00071045, 00081523 and 00961064. Ficoll-Paque density gradient centrifugation was used to isolate peripheral blood mononuclear cells. Before DNA extraction, CD4+ and CD8+ T cells were sorted by FACS or by magnetic beads. The CDR3 has 14 amino acids, counting the end cysteine and phenylalanine. CDR3 DNA is the only sequence kept; it has 42 bases, read in frame from the first base. The germline V gene specifies WSHSY as CDR1 and SAAADI as CDR2. Trimming takes 5 bases off V and 2 bases off J; junction bases not matched to a gene: 4.

Genomic DNA served as template for TCR beta VDJ combination and CDR3 sequence profiling. TCR repertoire sequencing was run on an Illumina HiSeq 2000. Per the original workflow: TRBV/TRBJ rearrangement plots, CDR3 size and DJ length profiles, and Simpson's diversity index were used to evaluate the repertoires. The immunodominant clone was defined as the most abundant DNA sequence in deep sequencing data. CDR3 amino acid sequences were checked for sharing between subjects and were compared against published repertoires and the VDJdb database. The raw public data were reprocessed by TCRdb itself: fastp quality trimming at Q25, MiXCR clonotype calling, in-frame beta chains only. Entries that share a CDR3 protein sequence are merged under the most common genes and DNA. The V and J calls follow TCRdb's processing rather than the paper's. The sample has hundreds of thousands of distinct CDR3 sequences on record, around 32% of them singletons. Of the sample, under 0.95% is held by the ten largest clones.

Results the study describes overall, beyond this receptor: Around 27 CD8+ CDR3 sequences were found in both patients and controls but appeared to be highly expressed in patients and within the immunodominant clones of the patients. Patients and healthy controls showed no significant difference in CD8+ Simpson's diversity (P=0.060).

The chain is assembled from TRBV10-2 and TRBJ2-3; 7 junctional bases match TRBD1. This TCR derives from a human donor with aplastic anemia. The sequencing sample was made of sorted CD4+, CD8+, or CD8+CD57+ T cells (not recorded which) from PBMCs. At the DNA level, the sequence is TGCGCCAGCAGTCTCGGGACAGTCACAGATACGCAGTATTTT. It translates as CASSLGTVTDTQYF.